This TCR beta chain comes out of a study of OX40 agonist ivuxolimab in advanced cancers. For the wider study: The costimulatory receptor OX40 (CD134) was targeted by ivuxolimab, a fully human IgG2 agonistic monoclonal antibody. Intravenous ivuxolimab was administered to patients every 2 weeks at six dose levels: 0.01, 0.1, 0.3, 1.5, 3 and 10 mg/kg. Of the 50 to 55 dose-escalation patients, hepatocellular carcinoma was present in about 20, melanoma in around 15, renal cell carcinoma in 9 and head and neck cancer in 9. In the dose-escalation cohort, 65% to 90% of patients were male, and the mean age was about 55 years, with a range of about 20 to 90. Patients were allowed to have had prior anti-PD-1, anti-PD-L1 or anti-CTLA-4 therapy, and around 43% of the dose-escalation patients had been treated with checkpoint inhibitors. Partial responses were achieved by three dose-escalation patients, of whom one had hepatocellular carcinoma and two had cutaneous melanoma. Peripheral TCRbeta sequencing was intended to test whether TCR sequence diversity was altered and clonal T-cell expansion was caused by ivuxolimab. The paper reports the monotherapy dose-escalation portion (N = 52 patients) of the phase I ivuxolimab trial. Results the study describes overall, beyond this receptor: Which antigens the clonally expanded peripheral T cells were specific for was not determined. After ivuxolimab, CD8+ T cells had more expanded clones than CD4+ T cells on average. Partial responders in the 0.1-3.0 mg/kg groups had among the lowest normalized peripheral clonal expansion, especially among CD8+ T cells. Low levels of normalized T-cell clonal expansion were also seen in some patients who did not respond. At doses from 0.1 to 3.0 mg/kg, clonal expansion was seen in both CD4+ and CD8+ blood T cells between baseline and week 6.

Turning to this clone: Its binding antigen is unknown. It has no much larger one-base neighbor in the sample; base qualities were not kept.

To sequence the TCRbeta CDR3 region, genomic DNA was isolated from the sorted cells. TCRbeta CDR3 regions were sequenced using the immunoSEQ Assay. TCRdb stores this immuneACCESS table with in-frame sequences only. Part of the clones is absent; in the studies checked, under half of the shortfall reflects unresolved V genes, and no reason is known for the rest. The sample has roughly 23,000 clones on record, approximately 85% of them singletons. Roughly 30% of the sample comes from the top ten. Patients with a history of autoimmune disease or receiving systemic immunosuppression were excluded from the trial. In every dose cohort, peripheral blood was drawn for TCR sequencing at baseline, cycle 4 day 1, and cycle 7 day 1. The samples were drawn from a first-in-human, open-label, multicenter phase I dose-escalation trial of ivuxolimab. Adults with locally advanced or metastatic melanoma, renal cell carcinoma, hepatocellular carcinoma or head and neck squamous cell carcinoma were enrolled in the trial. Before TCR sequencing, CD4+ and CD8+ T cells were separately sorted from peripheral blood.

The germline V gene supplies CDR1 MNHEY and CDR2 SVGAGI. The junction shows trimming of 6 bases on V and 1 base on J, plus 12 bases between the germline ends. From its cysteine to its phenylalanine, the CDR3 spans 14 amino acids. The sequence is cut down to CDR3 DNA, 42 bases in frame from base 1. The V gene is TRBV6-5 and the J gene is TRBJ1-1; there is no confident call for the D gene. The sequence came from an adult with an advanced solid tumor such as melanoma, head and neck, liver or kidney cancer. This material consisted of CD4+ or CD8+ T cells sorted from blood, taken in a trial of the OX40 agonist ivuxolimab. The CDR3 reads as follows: CASRYPSRNTEAFF. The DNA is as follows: TGTGCCAGCAGGTACCCTTCGAGGAACACTGAAGCTTTCTTT.